The rows below give T cell receptor beta chains drawn from one sample of a study of blood T cell repertoires in COVID-19. Profiled with immunoSEQ multiplex PCR; TCRdb holds only in-frame clones, not every one. The table lists 90,000 to 100,000 clones, over 80% of them singletons, with 18% in the top ten. The specimen was peripheral blood. The receptors shown here come from a man at least 80 years old with acute or convalescent COVID-19. The CDR3 runs from the conserved cysteine through the conserved F or W. A D gene is named only where the DNA matches it firmly. Clone size is stated in some rows and not others, as once, few, many or a class when expanded.

abundance	v_gene	d_gene	j_gene	CDR3nt	CDR3aa
few	TRBV7-2	-	TRBJ2-7	TGTGCCAGCAGCCCGAAGGACATTTTAACCTACGAGCAGTACTTC	CASSPKDILTYEQYF
-	TRBV27	-	TRBJ2-3	TGTGCCAGCAGTACTCTGGGGCACCTGAAAACAGATACGCAGTATTTT	CASSTLGHLKTDTQYF
-	TRBV5-1	TRBD1	TRBJ1-4	TGCGCCAGCAGGAGGACAGGGGAGGGAAAACTGTTTTTT	CASRRTGEGKLFF
-	TRBV18	TRBD1	TRBJ2-3	TGTGCCAGCTCACCTATAGGACAGGGACGCTCAGATACGCAGTATTTT	CASSPIGQGRSDTQYF
-	TRBV5-8	-	TRBJ1-3	TGTGCCAGCACCTCCCGAAACACCATATATTTT	CASTSRNTIYF
-	TRBV7-2	TRBD2	TRBJ2-5	TGTGCCAGCAGCGTATCTAGCGGGAGTGAGACCCAGTACTTC	CASSVSSGSETQYF
-	TRBV7-2	TRBD2	TRBJ2-5	TGTGCCAGCAGCTTAGCGGGGAGGGCGGAGACCCAGTACTTC	CASSLAGRAETQYF
-	TRBV7-2	TRBD1	TRBJ2-1	TGTGCCAGCAGCTCGGACAGGGGAATCTACAATGAGCAGTTCTTC	CASSSDRGIYNEQFF
few	TRBV5-6	TRBD1	TRBJ1-1	TGTGCCAGCAGCATTCTACAGGGGCGTGTCACTGAAGCTTTCTTT	CASSILQGRVTEAFF
-	TRBV29-1	-	TRBJ2-2	TGCAGCTCTCTACGGGGTACCGGGGAGCTGTTTTTT	CSSLRGTGELFF
-	TRBV6-2/TRBV6-3	TRBD2	TRBJ2-7	TGTGCCAGCAGTTCAAGCGGGAAGTACGAGCAGTACTTC	CASSSSGKYEQYF
-	TRBV4-3	TRBD1	TRBJ1-5	TGCGCCAGCAGCCAAACGACAGGGGGCGGTCAGCCCCAGCATTTT	CASSQTTGGGQPQHF
once	TRBV28	-	TRBJ1-6	TGTGCCACCCTCGCCGGGGGTCCAGGCTCACCCCTCCACTTT	CATLAGGPGSPLHF
once	TRBV7-6	TRBD2	TRBJ2-7	TGTGCCAGCAGCTTAGCAATAGCGGGTGTCTCCTACGAGCAGTACTTC	CASSLAIAGVSYEQYF
-	TRBV7-2	TRBD2	TRBJ2-1	TGTGCCAGCAGCTTAGGTCTAGCGGGAGTCTATGAGCAGTTCTTC	CASSLGLAGVYEQFF
-	TRBV29-1	-	TRBJ1-1	TGCAGCGTTTATGTAATGGGAGAGGGGGTTATGAACACTGAAGCTTTCTTT	CSVYVMGEGVMNTEAFF
-	TRBV27	TRBD1	TRBJ1-2	TGTGCCAGCAGCCATACCGGGACAGGGGGCTATGGCTACACCTTC	CASSHTGTGGYGYTF
few	TRBV5-4	TRBD1	TRBJ1-6	TGTGCCAGCAGCCCTCAGAGACAGGGGAATTCACCCCTCCACTTT	CASSPQRQGNSPLHF
-	TRBV5-1	-	TRBJ2-7	TGCGCCAGCACCATCGGGGCACAGGGATTCAGCGAGCAGTACTTC	CASTIGAQGFSEQYF
once	TRBV30	-	TRBJ2-3	TGTGCCGTTACGACGGCAGCGGGAGATACGCAGTATTTT	CAVTTAAGDTQYF
-	TRBV7-2	-	TRBJ1-4	TGTGCCAGCAGCCCCCAGACAGGCGCCATATCGGAAAAACTGTTTTTT	CASSPQTGAISEKLFF
-	TRBV28	TRBD1	TRBJ1-6	TGTGCCACCACGGGACAGGGTAATTCACCCCTCCACTTT	CATTGQGNSPLHF
-	TRBV25-1	-	TRBJ2-2	TGTGCCAGCACCAGGGTCGGCACCGGGGAGCTGTTTTTT	CASTRVGTGELFF
-	TRBV7-9	TRBD2	TRBJ2-3	TGTGCCAGCAGCTTAGTGACTAGCGGGAGCACAGATACGCAGTATTTT	CASSLVTSGSTDTQYF
-	TRBV27	-	TRBJ2-1	TGTGCCAGCGGTCCCGCGGGGTACAATGAGCAGTTCTTC	CASGPAGYNEQFF
-	TRBV6-4	TRBD1	TRBJ2-1	TGTGCCAGCAGCTCCTCTTGGACAGGAGTGGGTAATGAGCAGTTCTTC	CASSSSWTGVGNEQFF
once	TRBV5-1	-	TRBJ2-7	TGCGCCAGCAGCTTGGCCAGTCAGGTGTGGTACGAGCAGTACTTC	CASSLASQVWYEQYF
-	TRBV6-5	TRBD2	TRBJ2-5	TGTGCCAGCAGCATAGGCCTAGCGGGGGCCGCGACCCAGTACTTC	CASSIGLAGAATQYF
-	TRBV2	-	TRBJ2-7	TGTGCCAGCGCGGGCGAACCCTACGAGCAGTACTTC	CASAGEPYEQYF
-	TRBV7-9	-	TRBJ1-2	TGTGCCAGCAGCTTCCAAAATCCCACAGGAGGCTACACCTTC	CASSFQNPTGGYTF
-	TRBV18	-	TRBJ2-3	TGTGCCAGCTCACCACCCTTCCAGGGGGGAAATACGCAGTATTTT	CASSPPFQGGNTQYF
-	TRBV27	TRBD1	TRBJ1-1	TGTGCCAGCAGTCCGACCAGACAGGGGAGCACTGAAGCTTTCTTT	CASSPTRQGSTEAFF
-	TRBV19	-	TRBJ2-2	TGTGCCGCTCAGCGAGCTAACACCGGGGAGCTGTTTTTT	CAAQRANTGELFF
few	TRBV5-1	-	TRBJ2-5	TGCGCCAGCAGCTGGGGCGGGACGGAGACCCAGTACTTC	CASSWGGTETQYF
-	TRBV28	-	TRBJ1-4	TGTGCCAGCATAACAGGGTGGCCTAATGAAAAACTGTTTTTT	CASITGWPNEKLFF
-	TRBV25-1	-	TRBJ1-3	TGTGCCAGCAGTCCCCAGGACAGATCCTCTGGAAACACCATATATTTT	CASSPQDRSSGNTIYF
-	TRBV6-1	TRBD2	TRBJ2-1	TGTGCCAGCAGTGAAGGACTAGCGCCCTACAATGAGCAGTTCTTC	CASSEGLAPYNEQFF
-	TRBV9	-	TRBJ1-4	TGTGCCAGCAGCGCTGATGTCGGTTTAACTAATGAAAAACTGTTTTTT	CASSADVGLTNEKLFF
-	TRBV7-2	TRBD1	TRBJ1-1	TGTGCCAGCAGCTTAGTAGGGGGCGCCACTGAAGCTTTCTTT	CASSLVGGATEAFF
-	TRBV6-5	-	TRBJ1-3	TGTGCCAGCAGTCCACGGACACCAGGAAACACCATATATTTT	CASSPRTPGNTIYF
-	TRBV7-2	-	TRBJ2-5	TGTGCCAGCAGCCGTTCGTCGGGGGACGGGACCCAGTACTTC	CASSRSSGDGTQYF
-	TRBV11-2	TRBD2	TRBJ2-1	TGTGCCAGCCATAGCCCCGGACTAGCCTGGCATGAGCAGTTCTTC	CASHSPGLAWHEQFF
-	TRBV28	-	TRBJ1-6	TGTGCCAGCATCTCGCTTACTGGACAGAGTTCACCCCTCCACTTT	CASISLTGQSSPLHF
few	TRBV7-9	-	TRBJ1-2	TGTGCCAGCAGCTCCGGAAATGACGGAGCCACCTTC	CASSSGNDGATF
-	TRBV15	TRBD1	TRBJ1-2	TGTGCCACCAGCCCCTCCGGGACAGGGGATGGCTACACCTTC	CATSPSGTGDGYTF
-	TRBV10-3	TRBD2	TRBJ2-7	TGTGCCATCAGTGACTTGCGGACTAGCGGGGGGGAGGCATACGAGCAGTACTTC	CAISDLRTSGGEAYEQYF
-	TRBV19	TRBD1	TRBJ2-1	TGTGCCAGTAGTACGCCGGGACAGGATTACAATGAGCAGTTCTTC	CASSTPGQDYNEQFF
-	TRBV6-5	TRBD1	TRBJ1-2	TGTGCCAGCACCCAGGGGACAGGGTTGTCCTATGGCTACACCTTC	CASTQGTGLSYGYTF
-	TRBV6-2/TRBV6-3	-	TRBJ1-1	TGTGCCAGCAGTCCCCGCGATACAGGGTTCGAAGCTTTCTTT	CASSPRDTGFEAFF
-	TRBV5-6	TRBD1	TRBJ2-1	TGTGCCAGCAGACAGGGGGCCTGGAATGAGCAGTTCTTC	CASRQGAWNEQFF
few	TRBV10-1	-	TRBJ1-2	TGCGCCAGCCCCGAAGCGGGGGATCTATGGCTACACACCTTC	CASPEAGDLWLHTF
-	TRBV2	-	TRBJ2-3	TGTGCCAGCAGCTCCCAGGGACTTTACACAGATACGCAGTATTTT	CASSSQGLYTDTQYF
-	TRBV27	-	TRBJ2-2	TGTGCCAGCCGAGCGCTTAACACCGGGGAGCTGTTTTTT	CASRALNTGELFF
-	TRBV19	TRBD2	TRBJ2-3	TGTGCCAGTAGTATCTTCGCGGGAGCCTCTAGCACAGATACGCAGTATTTT	CASSIFAGASSTDTQYF
-	TRBV2	-	TRBJ2-2	TGTGCCAGCAGTCGGCGGGTGGCAGGGGCCGGGGAGCTGTTTTTT	CASSRRVAGAGELFF
-	TRBV7-2	TRBD1	TRBJ2-7	TGTGCCAGCAGCTTAGTAAGGGGGACAGGGGGTAACTACGAGCAGTACTTC	CASSLVRGTGGNYEQYF
-	TRBV7-2	TRBD1	TRBJ2-5	TGTGCCAGCAGCTTAGGGGGACAGGGGAAGACCCAGTACTTC	CASSLGGQGKTQYF
-	TRBV7-2	-	TRBJ2-3	TGTGCCAGCAGCCCCCGGGTTATGTATACGCAGTATTTT	CASSPRVMYTQYF
-	TRBV19	TRBD1	TRBJ2-7	TGTGCCAGTAGTAGGACCGGGACAGGAGCCTACGAGCAGTACTTC	CASSRTGTGAYEQYF